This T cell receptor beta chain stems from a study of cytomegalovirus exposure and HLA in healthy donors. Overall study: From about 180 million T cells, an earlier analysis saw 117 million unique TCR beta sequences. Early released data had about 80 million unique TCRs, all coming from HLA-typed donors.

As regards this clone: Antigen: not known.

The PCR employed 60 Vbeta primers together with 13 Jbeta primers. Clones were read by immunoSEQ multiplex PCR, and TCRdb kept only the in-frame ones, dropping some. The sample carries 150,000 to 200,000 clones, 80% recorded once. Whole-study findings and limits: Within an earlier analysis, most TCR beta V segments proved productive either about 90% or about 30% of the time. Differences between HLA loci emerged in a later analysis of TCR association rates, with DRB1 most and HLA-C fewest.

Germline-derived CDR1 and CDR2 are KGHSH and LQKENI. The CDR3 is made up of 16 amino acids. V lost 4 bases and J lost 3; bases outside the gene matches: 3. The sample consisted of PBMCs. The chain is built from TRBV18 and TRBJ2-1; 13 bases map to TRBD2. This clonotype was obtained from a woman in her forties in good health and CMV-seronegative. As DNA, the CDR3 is TGTGCCAGCTCACAGACTAGCGGGGGGCTCTACAATGAGCAGTTCTTC. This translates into CASSQTSGGLYNEQFF.